This entry lists 21 T cell receptor beta chains sequenced from one sample in a study of blood T cell repertoires in COVID-19. TCRdb's copy holds only in-frame clones and misses some; the assay was immunoSEQ multiplex PCR. The sample lists about 80,000 clones; over 75% were seen once. Specimen: peripheral blood. The receptors shown here come from a human donor in a cohort sampled during active COVID-19.

This clone appeared once. The chain is built from TRBV11-1 and TRBJ2-6; D is possibly TRBD2 (5 bases). Between the trimmed V and J ends, which lost 1 base and 1 base, there was a span of 8 bases. The CDR3 loop spans 16 amino acids. Germline lookup yields CDR1 SGHAT and CDR2 FQDESV (reference sequence). The CDR3 sequence is CASSLEERSGANVLTF. CDR3 bases: TGTGCCAGCAGCTTAGAGGAGCGGTCTGGGGCCAACGTCCTGACTTTC.

V and J are TRBV27 and TRBJ2-1, with D hard to call. CDR3 length equals 16 residues. Germline assignment: CDR1 MNHEY and CDR2 SMNVEV (reference sequence). V was shortened by 9 bases and J by 2 bases, with 20 bases between the two germline ends. CDR3 sequence (DNA): TGTGCCAGTCCGAAACCCCCGGGTTCAACCTACAATGAGCAGTTCTTC. Amino acids: CASPKPPGSTYNEQFF.

The chain uses TRBV19 and TRBJ1-1; D gene unclear. Trimming left V 4 bases short and J 5 bases short, with 17 bases between. The germline V gene has CDR1 LNHDA and CDR2 SQIVND (reference sequence). CDR3 size: 15 residues. The CDR3 loop is CASSRRAQPGTEAFF. CDR3 sequence (DNA): TGTGCCAGTAGTAGAAGGGCACAGCCGGGGACTGAAGCTTTCTTT.

The chain combines TRBV5-1 with TRBJ2-1, with 12 bases matching TRBD2. Germline V CDR1 and CDR2: SGHRS, YFSETQ. V dropped 3 bases and J dropped 6; count of bases not matched to a gene: 13. The CDR3 is 18 amino acids. The CDR3 DNA reads TGCGCCAGCAGCTCTGAAGGGGCTAGCGGGGGGGCGTTCAATGAGCAGTTCTTC. Protein sequence: CASSSEGASGGAFNEQFF.

The chain carries TRBV24-1 and TRBJ1-5, with 7 bases that match TRBD1. Germline assignment: CDR1 KGHDR and CDR2 SFDVKD. The CDR3 loop spans 11 amino acids. In nucleotides, the CDR3 is TGTCCCGGGGACAGACATCAGCCCCAGCATTTT. Encoded protein: CPGDRHQPQHF.

In DNA form, the CDR3 reads TGTGCCAGCATCCTCGGGGGAGGGGGTGAAAAACTGTTTTTT. Its protein product is CASILGGGGEKLFF. The chain employs TRBV6-5 and TRBJ1-4; D is perhaps TRBD1 (6 bases). Germline CDR1 MNHEY, CDR2 SVGAGI. Trimming cost V 7 bases and J 7 bases, with 16 bases left between them. The CDR3 runs 14 residues.

This rearrangement joins TRBV3-1 (or the pseudogene TRBV3-2) to TRBJ2-4, with 7 bases identical to TRBD1. The CDR3 has 15 residues. With V trimmed by 4 bases and J by 1 base, 4 bases remained unmatched. Germline CDR1 is LGHDT and CDR2 is YNNKEL (reference sequence). The chain's CDR3 is CASSLTRGAKNIQYF. The CDR3 DNA sequence: TGTGCCAGCAGCCTGACCAGGGGGGCCAAAAACATTCAGTACTTC.

This chain links TRBV20-1 with TRBJ1-1, with a weak D call TRBD1 (5 bases). Germline CDR1 DFQATT, CDR2 SNEGSKA (reference sequence). The CDR3 sequence is 11 residues long. CDR3 sequence reads: CRGGVNTEAFF. CDR3 nucleotide sequence: TGCAGGGGGGGAGTTAACACTGAAGCTTTCTTT.

V usage is TRBV29-1 and J usage is TRBJ2-2, with D possibly TRBD1 on 5 matching bases. This CDR3 region has 14 residues. The germline V and J ends were trimmed by 6 bases and 1 base, with 12 bases remaining between them. CDR1 and CDR2 from the germline V gene are SQVTM and ANQGSEA. The CDR3 nucleotides are TGCAGCGTCATACAGGAGCTGAACACCGGGGAGCTGTTTTTT. This codes for CSVIQELNTGELFF.

The chain recombines TRBV2 with TRBJ1-2, with D maybe TRBD1 (6 bases). Between the trimmed V and J ends, which lost 6 bases and 6 bases, there was a span of 20 bases. CDR1 and CDR2 from the germline V gene are SNHLY and FYNNEI. The CDR3 loop spans 15 amino acids. The CDR3 is CASSERGARRDGYTF. In nucleotides, the CDR3 is TGTGCCAGCAGCGAACGGGGGGCGCGACGTGATGGCTACACCTTC.

The rearrangement uses TRBV21-1 and TRBJ2-3; the table gives TRBD1 as D, unverified against the DNA. TRBV21-1 is a pseudogene segment. The CDR3 consists of 15 residues. CDR3 nucleotide sequence: TGTGCCAGCAGCAAAGTAGGGGCAGGGGGTGATACGCAGTATTTT. Encoded protein: CASSKVGAGGDTQYF.

This chain links TRBV6-6 with TRBJ2-1, with a tentative D call TRBD2 (7 bases). Germline V CDR1 and CDR2: MNHNY, SVGAGI (reference sequence). There are 14 residues in the CDR3. V lost 5 bases, J lost 10 bases, and 18 bases lay in between. CDR3 nucleotide sequence: TGTGCCAGCAGTGGTCTAGCGGTTCAGGGGGAGCAGTTCTTC. Its protein product is CASSGLAVQGEQFF.

This clone came up once. As DNA, the CDR3 is TGTGCCAGCAGCTTAATGGGCAGTCATAACAATGAGCAGTTCTTC. This gives the protein CASSLMGSHNNEQFF. The gene calls are TRBV7-3 and TRBJ2-1, with unresolved D. CDR1 SGHTA and CDR2 FQGTGA come from the germline V gene. The ends were cut back, 1 base at V and 5 bases at J, with 12 bases in the middle. The CDR3 length is 15 residues.

The chain combines TRBV2 with TRBJ2-5; D remains ambiguous. The germline gives CDR1 SNHLY, CDR2 FYNNEI. The CDR3 is 12 residues long. Trimming shortened V by 4 bases and J by 7 bases, and 10 bases separated the two germline ends. Written as DNA, the CDR3 is TGTGCCAGCAGTGCCCGACCAGGGACCCAGTACTTC. Protein: CASSARPGTQYF.

The chain is built from TRBV9 and TRBJ2-7, with TRBD1 matching over 7 bases. With 2 bases clipped from V and 2 bases from J, the junction kept 19 bases outside the gene matches. Germline CDR1 and CDR2: SGDLS and YYNGEE. CDR3 length equals 19 residues. Here the CDR3 DNA reads TGTGCCAGCAGCGTGCGTCCCGATTCGAGCCAGGACAGGACCTACGAGCAGTACTTC. It translates to CASSVRPDSSQDRTYEQYF.

The chain recombines TRBV3-1 (or the pseudogene TRBV3-2) with TRBJ1-2, with no clear D. Germline lookup yields CDR1 LGHDT and CDR2 YNNKEL (reference sequence). The CDR3 has 13 amino acids. Trimming took 1 base from V and 4 from J, leaving 7 bases between them. The CDR3 DNA sequence: TGTGCCAGCAGCCAAGGAGCGCCCTATGGCTACACCTTC. It encodes CASSQGAPYGYTF.

The chain has TRBV9 and TRBJ2-2; tentatively, D is TRBD2 (5 bases). Trimming took off 0 bases at V and 6 bases at J, with 15 bases between the two ends. Germline CDR1 is SGDLS and CDR2 is YYNGEE. The CDR3 is made up of 16 amino acids. The CDR3 protein is CASSVGGRKTAGELFF. The CDR3 nucleotides are TGTGCCAGCAGCGTAGGTGGGAGAAAGACGGCCGGGGAGCTGTTTTTT.

The CDR3 region is CATSREDSITGELFF. The CDR3 DNA is TGTGCCACCAGCAGAGAGGACTCCATCACCGGGGAGCTGTTTTTT. The rearrangement links TRBV15 to TRBJ2-2; possible D gene TRBD2, 5 bases. Germline CDR1 reads LNHNV; CDR2 reads YYDKDF (reference sequence). Between the trimmed V and J ends, which lost 0 bases and 4 bases, there was a span of 9 bases. The CDR3 has 15 amino acids.

The genes are TRBV4-1 and TRBJ2-7, with D perhaps TRBD2 (5 bases). The V gene lost 0 bases and the J gene lost 4 bases, with 13 bases spanning the gap. Germline CDR1 and CDR2: MGHRA and YSYEKL. CDR3 length: 15 amino acids. CDR3 nucleotides: TGCGCCAGCAGCCAAGATTCCCAGCGGAAGTACGAGCAGTACTTC. Its translation: CASSQDSQRKYEQYF.

The CDR3 here is CASSRGNQPQHF. The CDR3 nucleotides read TGTGCCAGCAGCCGCGGAAATCAGCCCCAGCATTTT. The gene calls are TRBV3-1 (or the pseudogene TRBV3-2) and TRBJ1-5; D uncertain. The V gene lost 4 bases and the J gene lost 4 bases, with 5 bases spanning the gap. The CDR3 is 12 residues long. Germline CDR1 and CDR2: LGHDT and YNNKEL (reference sequence).

V and J are TRBV19 and TRBJ1-1; 8 nucleotides agree with TRBD1. In germline, CDR1 is LNHDA, CDR2 SQIVND (reference sequence). CDR3 size: 15 residues. The V segment lost 1 base and the J segment 5 bases; nucleotides outside the gene matches: 6. For the CDR3, the DNA is TGTGCCAGTAGTATAGTAGGACAGGGAAGAACTGAAGCTTTCTTT. Amino acid sequence: CASSIVGQGRTEAFF.